These 20 T cell receptor beta chains originate from one sample sequenced in a study of T cells after somatic rescue of genetic block. The assay was immunoSEQ multiplex PCR, and TCRdb's table has in-frame clones only and misses some. The sample has around 57,000 clones; 96% are singletons. The sequencing sample was made of peripheral blood mononuclear cells (PBMCs). These receptors were taken from a child younger than two.

The chain couples TRBV10-1 to TRBJ2-7; 8 bases align to TRBD1. This CDR3 spans 15 amino acids. CDR1 and CDR2 from the germline V gene are WNHNN and SYGVQD (reference sequence). The V segment lost 4 bases and the J segment 1 base; nucleotides outside the gene matches: 6. The CDR3 sequence: CASSGRDRSSYEQYF. The CDR3 nucleotides read TGCGCCAGCAGTGGACGGGACAGGTCATCCTACGAGCAGTACTTC.

This chain joins TRBV19 and TRBJ2-2, with TRBD2 matching over 8 bases. The CDR3 spans 16 residues. Germline lookup yields CDR1 LNHDA and CDR2 SQIVND (reference sequence). With 3 bases clipped from V and 7 bases from J, the junction kept 10 bases outside the gene matches. CDR3 sequence reads: CASSIKNGRADGELFF. The CDR3 coding sequence is TGTGCCAGTAGTATTAAGAACGGGAGGGCGGACGGGGAGCTGTTTTTT.

The gene calls are TRBV6-1 and TRBJ2-5; D call uncertain. CDR3 size: 11 residues. In germline, CDR1 is MNHNS, CDR2 SASEGT. The germline V and J ends were trimmed by 7 bases and 5 bases, with 8 bases remaining between them. The CDR3 here is CASNAGETQYF. CDR3 in DNA: TGTGCCAGCAATGCCGGGGAGACCCAGTACTTC.

V gene TRBV11-3 combines with J gene TRBJ1-5; 7 nucleotides line up with TRBD1. CDR1 and CDR2 from the germline V gene are SGHNT and YENEEA. This CDR3 has 15 amino acids. Trimming removed 5 bases from V and 5 bases from J; junction bases left unmatched: 9. In DNA form, the CDR3 reads TGTGCCAGCAGCACCCGCGACAGGGAGGATCAGCCCCAGCATTTT. Translated, it gives CASSTRDREDQPQHF.

The V gene is TRBV19, the J gene TRBJ1-2; D is unclear. With 9 bases removed from V and 8 bases from J, the gap between germline ends came to 22 bases. Germline V CDR1 and CDR2: LNHDA, SQIVND (reference sequence). This CDR3 spans 14 amino acids. The CDR3 protein is CASLRTTSSGGYTF. CDR3 DNA sequence: TGTGCCAGCCTCCGGACTACCTCTAGCGGGGGCTACACCTTC.

CDR3 amino acids: CASTEGARTGELFF. The DNA of the CDR3 is TGTGCCAGCACGGAGGGGGCGCGAACCGGGGAGCTGTTTTTT. The V call is TRBV7-2, the J call TRBJ2-2, with D possibly matching TRBD1 (7 bases). Germline V gives CDR1 SGHTA, CDR2 FQGNSA. Trimming shortened V by 7 bases and J by 5 bases, and 14 bases separated the two germline ends. The CDR3 consists of 14 residues.

J is TRBJ2-7 and V is TRBV19; a weak D match, TRBD2 (6 bases). The CDR3 runs to 15 residues. Germline CDR1 LNHDA, CDR2 SQIVND (reference sequence). The V end lost 3 bases, the J end lost 3 bases, and 15 bases lay between the germline ends. The chain's CDR3 is CASSILGGRFYEQYF. CDR3 coding DNA: TGTGCCAGTAGTATTCTCGGAGGGCGGTTCTACGAGCAGTACTTC.

The genes are TRBV7-9 and TRBJ2-1, with 7 bases that match TRBD1. Germline lookup yields CDR1 SEHNR and CDR2 FQNEAQ (reference sequence). V trimming: 6 bases; J trimming: 3 bases; junction bases outside the gene matches: 11. The CDR3 loop spans 16 amino acids. The CDR3 here is CASSKNKGTVYNEQFF. CDR3 DNA: TGTGCCAGCAGTAAAAACAAGGGGACAGTCTACAATGAGCAGTTCTTC.

The chain has TRBV7-3 and TRBJ2-1, with 15 positions matching TRBD2. V lost 4 bases to trimming and J lost 7 bases; unmatched junction nucleotides: 2. The CDR3 runs to 15 residues. Germline CDR1 reads SGHTA; CDR2 reads FQGTGA. CDR3 sequence: CASSSGLAGGNEQFF. Written as DNA, the CDR3 is TGTGCCAGCAGCTCGGGACTAGCGGGAGGAAATGAGCAGTTCTTC.

The rearrangement uses TRBV6-6 and TRBJ1-5, with 8 bases that match TRBD1. J gave up 2 bases and V 6 bases, and 3 bases lay outside the gene matches. CDR1 and CDR2 (germline): MNHNY, SVGAGI (reference sequence). The CDR3 is 14 residues long. CDR3 DNA: TGTGCCAGCAGCTTGGGACAGGGCAATCAGCCCCAGCATTTT. Translation: CASSLGQGNQPQHF.

This clone was detected a few times. The rearrangement links TRBV28 to TRBJ2-7; 11 bases fit TRBD1. J lost 3 bases, V lost 2 bases, and 0 bases had no gene match. Per germline, CDR1 MDHEN and CDR2 SYDVKM. The CDR3 covers 14 residues. The CDR3 DNA follows: TGTGCCAGCAGTTTAGGGACAGGGGGCTACGAGCAGTACTTC. Translated, it gives CASSLGTGGYEQYF.

The gene calls are TRBV2 and TRBJ2-1; 7 nucleotides agree with TRBD1. V lost 7 bases and J lost 0; bases outside the gene matches: 6. CDR3 length: 15 residues. Germline values: CDR1 SNHLY, CDR2 FYNNEI. CDR3 coding DNA: TGTGCCAGCAAAGATGGGACAGTCTCCTACAATGAGCAGTTCTTC. Protein: CASKDGTVSYNEQFF. The variable domain in full, completed from reference TRBV2 and TRBJ2-1, reads EPEVTQTPSHQVTQMGQEVILRCVPISNHLYFYWYRQILGQKVEFLVSFYNNEISEKSEIFDDQFSVERPDGSNFTLKIRSTKLEDSAMYFCASKDGTVSYNEQFFGPGTRLTVL.

The chain is built from TRBV12-5 and TRBJ2-7; 7 bases are shared with TRBD1. Trimming at V came to 7 bases and at J to 5 bases, leaving 11 bases not matched to a gene. Germline V gene lookup returns CDR1 LGHNT and CDR2 FRNRAP. The CDR3 runs 14 residues. The CDR3, as DNA: TGTGCTAGTGCTCTGACAGGGCCTCGGGACGAGCAGTACTTC. This encodes CASALTGPRDEQYF.

This rearrangement joins TRBV13 to TRBJ2-7; no clear D gene. CDR1 and CDR2 (germline): PRHDT, FYEKMQ (reference sequence). Trimming cost V 5 bases and J 0 bases, with 11 bases left between them. This CDR3 has 14 residues. The CDR3 DNA follows: TGTGCCAGCAGCCCTTTTAAGGCCTCCTACGAGCAGTACTTC. Protein product: CASSPFKASYEQYF.

V is TRBV6-5 and J is TRBJ1-6; possible D gene TRBD1, 5 bases. The V end lost 5 bases, the J end lost 7 bases, and 12 bases lay between the germline ends. The V gene's germline CDR1 is MNHEY and CDR2 SVGAGI. The CDR3 length is 14 residues. In nucleotides, the CDR3 is TGTGCCAGCAGTAGGGGACGGATCAATTCACCCCTCCACTTT. Encoded protein: CASSRGRINSPLHF.

The chain links TRBV6-1 to TRBJ1-3; 7 bases map to TRBD1. The germline V gene encodes CDR1 MNHNS and CDR2 SASEGT. V dropped 6 bases and J dropped 3; count of bases not matched to a gene: 2. The CDR3 consists of 13 residues. The CDR3 spells CASRAGGGNTIYF. CDR3 sequence (DNA): TGTGCCAGCAGGGCAGGGGGTGGAAACACCATATATTTT.

V and J are TRBV11-1 and TRBJ2-5, with D possibly TRBD2 on 7 matching bases. Germline CDR1 and CDR2: SGHAT and FQDESV (reference sequence). V gave up 6 bases and J gave up 4 bases, with 15 bases separating them. This CDR3 has 14 residues. The CDR3 spells CASRPTGGRETQYF. The DNA of the CDR3 is TGTGCCAGCAGACCTACGGGGGGCAGAGAGACCCAGTACTTC.

The chain couples TRBV11-2 to TRBJ2-7, with 9 bases lining up with TRBD1. The CDR3 runs to 16 residues. With 2 bases clipped from V and 2 bases from J, the junction kept 7 bases outside the gene matches. The germline CDR1 and CDR2 sequences are SGHAT and FQNNGV. The CDR3 sequence is CASSLTGGAGAYEQYF. The CDR3 nucleotides are TGTGCCAGCAGCTTAACAGGGGGCGCGGGGGCCTACGAGCAGTACTTC.

The rearrangement joins TRBV21-1 to TRBJ2-3; the table's TRBD2 call for D was not verified on the DNA. TRBV21-1 is annotated as a pseudogene. CDR3 length: 12 amino acids. The CDR3 protein is CATLRGTDTQYF. Written as DNA, the CDR3 is TGTGCCACCTTGAGGGGCACAGATACGCAGTATTTT.

The chain carries TRBV10-3 and TRBJ2-7; 10 bases align to TRBD1. CDR1 and CDR2 (germline): ENHRY, SYGVKD. The CDR3 extends over 18 amino acids. Trimming took 4 bases from V and 1 from J; bases not matched to a gene: 13. Written as DNA, the CDR3 is TGTGCCATCAGTGTAAGGACAGGGGGGGTCGGTTCGTCCTACGAGCAGTACTTC. Its protein is CAISVRTGGVGSSYEQYF.